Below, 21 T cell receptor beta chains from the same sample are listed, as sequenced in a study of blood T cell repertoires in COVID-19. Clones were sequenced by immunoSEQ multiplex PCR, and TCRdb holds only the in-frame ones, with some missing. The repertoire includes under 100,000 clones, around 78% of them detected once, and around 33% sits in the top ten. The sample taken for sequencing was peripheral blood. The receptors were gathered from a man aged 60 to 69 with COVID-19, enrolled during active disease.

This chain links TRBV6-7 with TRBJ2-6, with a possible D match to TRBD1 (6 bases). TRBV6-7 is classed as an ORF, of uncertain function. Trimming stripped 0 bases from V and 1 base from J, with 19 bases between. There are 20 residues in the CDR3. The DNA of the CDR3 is TGTGCCAGCAGTTACTCCCTTCGTTGCCAGGGGAAATCTGGGGCCAACGTCCTGACTTTC. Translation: CASSYSLRCQGKSGANVLTF.

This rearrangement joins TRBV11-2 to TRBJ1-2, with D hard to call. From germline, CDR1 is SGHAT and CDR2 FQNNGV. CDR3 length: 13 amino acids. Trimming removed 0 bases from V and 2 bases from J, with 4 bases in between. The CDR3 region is CASSLETNYGYTF. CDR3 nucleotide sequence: TGTGCCAGCAGCTTAGAGACAAACTATGGCTACACCTTC.

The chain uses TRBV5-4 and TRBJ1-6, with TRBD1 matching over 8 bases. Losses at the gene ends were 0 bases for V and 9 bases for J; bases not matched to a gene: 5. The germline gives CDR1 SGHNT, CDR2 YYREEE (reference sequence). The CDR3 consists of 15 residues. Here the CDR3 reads CASSLGQGAGSPLHF. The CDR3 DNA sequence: TGTGCCAGCAGCTTGGGGCAGGGGGCTGGTTCACCCCTCCACTTT. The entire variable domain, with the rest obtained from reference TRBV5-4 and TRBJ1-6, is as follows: ETGVTQSPTHLIKTRGQQVTLRCSSQSGHNTVSWYQQALGQGPQFIFQYYREEENGRGNFPPRFSGLQFPNYSSELNVNALELDDSALYLCASSLGQGAGSPLHFGNGTRLTVT.

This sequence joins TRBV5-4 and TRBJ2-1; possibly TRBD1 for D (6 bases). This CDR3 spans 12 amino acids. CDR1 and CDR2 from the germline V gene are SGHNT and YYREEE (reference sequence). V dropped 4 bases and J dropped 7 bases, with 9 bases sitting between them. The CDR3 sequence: CASSPTGNEQFF. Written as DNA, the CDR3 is TGTGCCAGCAGCCCAACAGGGAATGAGCAGTTCTTC. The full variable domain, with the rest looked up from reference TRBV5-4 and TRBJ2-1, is ETGVTQSPTHLIKTRGQQVTLRCSSQSGHNTVSWYQQALGQGPQFIFQYYREEENGRGNFPPRFSGLQFPNYSSELNVNALELDDSALYLCASSPTGNEQFFGPGTRLTVL.

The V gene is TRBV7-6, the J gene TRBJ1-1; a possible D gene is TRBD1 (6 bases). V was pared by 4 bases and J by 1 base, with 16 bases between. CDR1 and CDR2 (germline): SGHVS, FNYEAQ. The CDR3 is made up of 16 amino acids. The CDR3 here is CASSSTWTEENTEAFF. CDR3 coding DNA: TGTGCCAGCAGCTCTACCTGGACAGAAGAGAACACTGAAGCTTTCTTT.

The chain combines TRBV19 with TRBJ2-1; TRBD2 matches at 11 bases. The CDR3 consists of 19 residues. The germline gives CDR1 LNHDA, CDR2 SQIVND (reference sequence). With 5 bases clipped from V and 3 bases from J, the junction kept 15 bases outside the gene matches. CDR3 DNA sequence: TGTGCCAGTAGTCTGGGTCTAGCGGGGGGCCGAAGAGACTACAATGAGCAGTTCTTC. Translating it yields CASSLGLAGGRRDYNEQFF. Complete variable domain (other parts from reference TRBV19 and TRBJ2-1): DGGITQSPKYLFRKEGQNVTLSCEQNLNHDAMYWYRQDPGQGLRLIYYSQIVNDFQKGDIAEGYSVSREKKESFPLTVTSAQKNPTAFYLCASSLGLAGGRRDYNEQFFGPGTRLTVL.

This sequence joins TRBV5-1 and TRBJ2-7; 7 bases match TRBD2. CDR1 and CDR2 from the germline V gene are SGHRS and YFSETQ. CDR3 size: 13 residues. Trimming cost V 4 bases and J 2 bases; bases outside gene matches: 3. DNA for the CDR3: TGCGCCAGCAGCCCCGGGACTACCTACGAGCAGTACTTC. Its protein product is CASSPGTTYEQYF.

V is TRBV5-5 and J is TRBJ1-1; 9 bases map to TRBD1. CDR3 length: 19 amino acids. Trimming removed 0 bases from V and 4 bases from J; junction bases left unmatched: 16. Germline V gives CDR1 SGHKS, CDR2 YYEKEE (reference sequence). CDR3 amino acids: CASSLVSLDRGRLGTEAFF. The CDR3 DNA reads TGTGCCAGCAGCTTGGTCTCTCTGGACAGGGGAAGGTTGGGCACTGAAGCTTTCTTT.

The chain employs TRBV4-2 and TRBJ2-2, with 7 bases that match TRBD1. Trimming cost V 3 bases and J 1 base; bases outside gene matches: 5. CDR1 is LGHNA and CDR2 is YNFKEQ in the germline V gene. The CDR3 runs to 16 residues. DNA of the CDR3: TGTGCCAGCAGCCACAACCGGGACAGGAACACCGGGGAGCTGTTTTTT. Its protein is CASSHNRDRNTGELFF.

In DNA form, the CDR3 reads TGCAGCGTTGATCTGGACAGGGGGAACACCGGGGAGCTGTTTTTT. Amino acid sequence: CSVDLDRGNTGELFF. The genes are TRBV29-1 and TRBJ2-2; 9 nucleotides line up with TRBD1. V trimming: 3 bases; J trimming: 1 base; junction bases outside the gene matches: 3. Germline values: CDR1 SQVTM, CDR2 ANQGSEA. There are 15 residues in the CDR3.

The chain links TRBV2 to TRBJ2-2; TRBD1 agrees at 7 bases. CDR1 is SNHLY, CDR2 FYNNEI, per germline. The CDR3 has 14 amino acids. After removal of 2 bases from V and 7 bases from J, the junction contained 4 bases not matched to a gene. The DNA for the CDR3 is TGTGCCAGCAGTGAATACAGGGGTGGCGGGGAGCTGTTTTTT. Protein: CASSEYRGGGELFF.

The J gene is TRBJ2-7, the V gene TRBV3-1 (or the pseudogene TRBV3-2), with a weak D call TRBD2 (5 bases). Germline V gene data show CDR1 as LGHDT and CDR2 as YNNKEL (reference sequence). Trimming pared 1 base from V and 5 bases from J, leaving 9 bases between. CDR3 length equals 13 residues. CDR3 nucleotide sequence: TGTGCCAGCAGCCAAGGCTCCGGGAACGAGCAGTACTTC. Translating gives CASSQGSGNEQYF.

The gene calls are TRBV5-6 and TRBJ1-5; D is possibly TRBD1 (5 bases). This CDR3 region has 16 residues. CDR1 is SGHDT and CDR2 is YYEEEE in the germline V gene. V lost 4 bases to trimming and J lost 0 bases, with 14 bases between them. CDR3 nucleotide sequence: TGTGCCAGCAGCGGACCGGGGGATTATAGCAATCAGCCCCAGCATTTT. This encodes CASSGPGDYSNQPQHF.

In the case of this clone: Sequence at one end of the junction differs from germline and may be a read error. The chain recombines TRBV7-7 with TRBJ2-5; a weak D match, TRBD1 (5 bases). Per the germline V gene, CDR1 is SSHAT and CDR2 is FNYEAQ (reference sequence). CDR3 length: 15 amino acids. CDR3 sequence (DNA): TGTGCTAGCAGCTTGAGGACACGTAAGGCGGAGACCCAGTACTTC. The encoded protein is CASSLRTRKAETQYF.

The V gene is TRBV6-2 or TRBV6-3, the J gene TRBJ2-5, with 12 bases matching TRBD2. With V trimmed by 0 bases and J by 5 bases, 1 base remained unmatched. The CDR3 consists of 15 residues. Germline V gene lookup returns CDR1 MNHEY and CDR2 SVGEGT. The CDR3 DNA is TGTGCCAGCAGTTACTCACTAGCGGGAGGCGAGACCCAGTACTTC. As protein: CASSYSLAGGETQYF.

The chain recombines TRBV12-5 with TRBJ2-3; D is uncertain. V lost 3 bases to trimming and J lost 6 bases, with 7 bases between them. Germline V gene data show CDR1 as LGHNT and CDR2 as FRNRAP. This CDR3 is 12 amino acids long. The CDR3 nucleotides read TGTGCTAGTGGTTTAAATCGGGATACGCAGTATTTT. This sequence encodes CASGLNRDTQYF.

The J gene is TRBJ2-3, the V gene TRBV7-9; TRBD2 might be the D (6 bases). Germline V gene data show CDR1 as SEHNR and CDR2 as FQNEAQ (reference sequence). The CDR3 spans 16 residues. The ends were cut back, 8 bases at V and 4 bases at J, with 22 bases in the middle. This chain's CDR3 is CASGGTKERVSDTQYF. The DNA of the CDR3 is TGTGCCAGCGGAGGGACGAAGGAAAGGGTGTCAGATACGCAGTATTTT.

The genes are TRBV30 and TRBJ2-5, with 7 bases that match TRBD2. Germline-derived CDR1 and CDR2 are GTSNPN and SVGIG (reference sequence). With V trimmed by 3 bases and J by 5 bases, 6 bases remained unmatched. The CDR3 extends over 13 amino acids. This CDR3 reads CAWRGEGPETQYF. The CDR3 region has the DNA TGTGCCTGGAGAGGGGAGGGGCCGGAGACCCAGTACTTC.

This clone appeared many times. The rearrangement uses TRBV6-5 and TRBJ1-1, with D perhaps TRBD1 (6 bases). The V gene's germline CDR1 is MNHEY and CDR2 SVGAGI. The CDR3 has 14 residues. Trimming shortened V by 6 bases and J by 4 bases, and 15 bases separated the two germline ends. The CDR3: CASRDRSGSTEAFF. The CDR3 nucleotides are TGTGCCAGCAGAGACAGGTCGGGGAGCACTGAAGCTTTCTTT.

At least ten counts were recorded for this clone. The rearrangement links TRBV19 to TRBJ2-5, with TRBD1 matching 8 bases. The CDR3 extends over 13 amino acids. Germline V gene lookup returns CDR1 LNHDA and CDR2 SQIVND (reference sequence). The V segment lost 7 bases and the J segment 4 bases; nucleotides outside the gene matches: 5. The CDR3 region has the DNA TGTGCCAGTAACAGGGGGATGGGAGAGACCCAGTACTTC. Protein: CASNRGMGETQYF.

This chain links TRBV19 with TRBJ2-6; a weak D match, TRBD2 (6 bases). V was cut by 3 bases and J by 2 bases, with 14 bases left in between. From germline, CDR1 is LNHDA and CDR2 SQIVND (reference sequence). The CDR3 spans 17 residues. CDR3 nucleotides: TGTGCCAGTAGTATCAAACCCGCGGGAACTGGGGCCAACGTCCTGACTTTC. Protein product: CASSIKPAGTGANVLTF.